The text below deals with one TCR beta chain. The antigen is undetermined. The V gene lost 2 bases and the J gene lost 2 bases, with 6 bases spanning the gap. CDR1 is LGHNA and CDR2 is YNFKEQ in the germline V gene. CDR3 length: 13 amino acids. cDNA libraries for TCR alpha and TCR beta, carrying sample barcodes and UMIs, came from 5'RACE with constant-segment primers. Each CDR3 protein gets one entry after TCRdb re-called the 5' RACE reads with MiXCR. Here the sample spans a few hundred thousand distinct CDR3 sequences, around 15% being singletons. These data belong to a study of T-cell memory formation after mild COVID-19. Study findings and constraints: Prior to infection, memory already included some responding clones, suggesting cross-reactive memory joined. Contracting CD8+ clones were enriched in EMRA, CD4+ mainly in CM and EM. Clones shrinking from day 15 to 85 showed even CD4/CD8 mixes; later expanders tilted CD4+.

This sequence joins TRBV4-2 and TRBJ2-5, with D tentatively TRBD2 (5 bases). Sequenced input: PBMCs or a T cell subset sorted from them (not recorded which). This receptor was identified in a man aged 18-30 years who had mild COVID-19 (a few samples of this study predate the infection). Cell type and time point are not known. The DNA for the CDR3 is TGTGCCAGCAGCCAAAGACTACAAGAGACCCAGTACTTC. Translated: CASSQRLQETQYF.